This T cell receptor (beta chain) was documented in a study of HIV-infected patients and healthy controls. Study-level points and caveats: The seeming recovery of the Gini index after therapy in HIV-infected patients vanished in size-matched data.

Whole blood was used without fractionation, so all unsorted peripheral T cells were included. Reverse transcription used approximately 500 ng RNA and constant-region primers for alpha and beta. Using multiplexing indices, alpha and beta chain libraries were generated apart by chain-specific third strand synthesis. A 5' RACE adapter with a random hexamer and the SP2 primer site was joined to cDNA. TCRdb analysed the 5' RACE reads with MiXCR anew, one entry per CDR3 protein. Among about 15,000 distinct CDR3 sequences listed, under 10% were seen once. This clonotype was seen at least ten times. What it binds is not known. The CDR3 covers 16 residues. V lost 1 base and J lost 2, with 14 bases in between. Looked up from germline, CDR1 is SGHTA and CDR2 is FQGNSA.

The rearrangement links TRBV7-2 to TRBJ2-5; D is unresolved. This clonotype was sampled from an adult in good health. Sequenced material: blood. The CDR3 nucleotides read TGTGCCAGCAGCTTAGTAGTTGGGTCCCGGCAAGAGACCCAGTACTTC. Translation: CASSLVVGSRQETQYF.